A selection of T cell receptor beta chains follows, all from one sample in a study of OX40 agonist ivuxolimab in advanced cancers. Assay used: immunoSEQ multiplex PCR; TCRdb lists only in-frame clones, some missing. Counted here are some 80,000 clones, around nine tenths occurring once; the ten biggest clones make up about 3%. The sequences come from CD4+ or CD8+ T cells sorted from blood, collected in a trial of the OX40 agonist ivuxolimab. These receptor sequences come from an adult with an advanced solid tumor such as melanoma, head and neck, liver or kidney cancer. The CDR3 runs from the conserved cysteine through the conserved F or W. D genes are given only for firm matches. Size is omitted from some rows. Given values are once, few, many or a class for expanded clones.

d_call clone_size cdr3_length j_call v_call cdr3_aa cdr3_nt
NA NA 15 TRBJ1-5 TRBV19 CASSFPRDGNQPQHF TGTGCCAGTAGTTTCCCTCGGGATGGCAATCAGCCCCAGCATTTT
NA NA 15 TRBJ1-1 TRBV5-1 CASSWAGQGNDEAFF TGCGCCAGCAGCTGGGCGGGGCAGGGGAATGATGAAGCTTTCTTT
NA NA 15 TRBJ2-2 TRBV7-9 CASSFENWGTGELFF TGTGCCAGCAGCTTCGAGAACTGGGGCACCGGGGAGCTGTTTTTT
NA once 16 TRBJ2-2 TRBV5-1 CASSLLGGDTVGELFF TGCGCCAGCAGCTTATTGGGGGGCGACACCGTCGGGGAGCTGTTTTTT
TRBD1 few 18 TRBJ2-1 TRBV13 CASSSPFRTGTPYNEQFF TGTGCCAGCAGCTCCCCTTTTCGGACAGGAACCCCCTACAATGAGCAGTTCTTC
TRBD2 NA 13 TRBJ2-5 TRBV18 CASSRGGRETQYF TGTGCCAGCTCGCGGGGGGGAAGAGAGACCCAGTACTTC
NA NA 16 TRBJ2-2 TRBV5-1 CASSLAPTASTGELFF TGCGCCAGCAGCTTGGCCCCGACAGCTTCCACCGGGGAGCTGTTTTTT
NA many 13 TRBJ1-2 TRBV7-2 CASSLNSAGGYTF TGTGCCAGCAGCTTAAACTCCGCTGGTGGCTACACCTTC
NA NA 14 TRBJ2-3 TRBV5-1 CASSLAGREDTQYF TGCGCCAGCAGCTTGGCAGGGAGAGAAGATACGCAGTATTTT
NA NA 12 TRBJ2-3 TRBV30 CAWSLGADTQYF TGTGCCTGGAGTTTGGGCGCGGATACGCAGTATTTT
NA NA 12 TRBJ1-2 TRBV7-9 CASSYPGHGYTF TGTGCCAGCAGCTATCCGGGACACGGCTACACCTTC
NA NA 11 TRBJ1-4 TRBV20-1 CSAARSEKLFF TGCAGTGCTGCCCGGAGTGAAAAACTGTTTTTT
NA NA 13 TRBJ2-7 TRBV28 CASSPGPNYEQYF TGTGCCAGCAGCCCGGGCCCGAATTACGAGCAGTACTTC
NA NA 11 TRBJ2-1 TRBV19 CASRKVNEQFF TGTGCCAGTAGGAAGGTAAATGAGCAGTTCTTC
TRBD2 NA 16 TRBJ2-2 TRBV30 CAWSLKRGAPTGELFF TGTGCCTGGAGTCTCAAGCGGGGGGCCCCTACCGGGGAGCTGTTTTTT
NA NA 13 TRBJ2-7 TRBV29-1 CSVPYRGGYEQYF TGCAGCGTTCCTTACAGGGGAGGGTACGAGCAGTACTTC
NA NA 13 TRBJ1-2 TRBV7-9 CASGQPSNYGYTF TGTGCCAGCGGACAGCCCTCTAACTATGGCTACACCTTC
NA NA 14 TRBJ1-2 TRBV5-8 CASSLARGIYGYTF TGTGCCAGCAGCTTGGCCCGGGGGATCTATGGCTACACCTTC
NA NA 14 TRBJ1-2 TRBV5-6 CASSLRSINYGYTF TGTGCCAGCAGCTTGCGATCTATTAACTATGGCTACACCTTC
NA NA 14 TRBJ1-2 TRBV2 CASMGGHANYGYTF TGTGCCAGCATGGGTGGGCACGCTAACTATGGCTACACCTTC
NA NA 15 TRBJ1-2 TRBV6-5 CASSLGGPLYYGYTF TGTGCCAGCAGCCTGGGAGGACCCCTTTACTATGGCTACACCTTC
NA NA 14 TRBJ1-3 TRBV12-5 CASGVKAAGNTIYF TGTGCTAGTGGGGTAAAAGCTGCGGGAAACACCATATATTTT
NA NA 14 TRBJ1-2 TRBV7-9 CASSPKGGEGGYTF TGTGCCAGCAGCCCGAAGGGGGGGGAGGGTGGCTACACCTTC
TRBD2 NA 17 TRBJ2-1 TRBV15 CATSPRLAAISYNEQFF TGTGCCACCAGCCCCCGACTAGCGGCAATCTCCTACAATGAGCAGTTCTTC
NA NA 14 TRBJ1-1 TRBV10-3 CAITQREGDAEAFF TGTGCCATCACCCAACGCGAGGGGGACGCTGAAGCTTTCTTT
NA NA 15 TRBJ2-5 TRBV5-8 CASSSRGRGGETQYF TGTGCCAGCAGCTCCAGGGGCCGTGGAGGGGAGACCCAGTACTTC
TRBD1 NA 14 TRBJ1-1 TRBV18 CASSPQGGNTEAFF TGTGCCAGCTCACCCCAGGGGGGGAACACTGAAGCTTTCTTT
NA NA 14 TRBJ1-3 TRBV28 CASREGGGGNTIYF TGTGCCAGCAGGGAGGGCGGGGGCGGAAACACCATATATTTT
NA NA 13 TRBJ1-1 TRBV7-2 CASSPKRGTEAFF TGTGCCAGCAGCCCTAAACGGGGGACAGAAGCTTTCTTT
NA NA 14 TRBJ2-7 TRBV6-1 CASVVGGTAYEQYF TGTGCCAGCGTGGTAGGGGGGACAGCCTACGAGCAGTACTTC
NA NA 15 TRBJ1-2 TRBV2 CASLAAGLIIYGYTF TGTGCCAGCTTGGCGGCCGGCCTCATTATCTATGGCTACACCTTC
NA NA 13 TRBJ2-1 TRBV28 CASSRDSYNEQFF TGTGCCAGCAGCCGCGACAGCTACAATGAGCAGTTCTTC
NA NA 14 TRBJ1-1 TRBV6-5 CASSWTDENTEAFF TGTGCCAGCAGTTGGACAGACGAGAACACTGAAGCTTTCTTT
TRBD2 NA 15 TRBJ2-1 TRBV9 CASSNSGSSYNEQFF TGTGCCAGCAGCAATAGCGGGAGCTCCTACAATGAGCAGTTCTTC
NA NA 12 TRBJ1-1 TRBV10-3 CAISENSDEAFF TGTGCCATCAGTGAGAACTCTGATGAAGCTTTCTTT
NA NA 15 TRBJ2-1 TRBV15 CATSRARIPNNEQFF TGTGCCACCAGCAGAGCTCGGATTCCCAACAATGAGCAGTTCTTC
NA NA 15 TRBJ1-1 TRBV4-1 CASSQDPLPGAEAFF TGCGCCAGCAGCCAAGATCCTCTCCCGGGGGCTGAAGCTTTCTTT
NA NA 18 TRBJ2-6 TRBV9 CASSVGGLLLSGANVLTF TGTGCCAGCAGCGTAGGAGGGCTCCTGCTCTCTGGGGCCAACGTCCTGACTTTC
NA once 13 TRBJ1-2 TRBV11-2 CASSTQGNYGYTF TGTGCCAGCAGCACACAGGGCAACTATGGCTACACCTTC
NA NA 13 TRBJ1-1 TRBV6-6 CASFSSGHTEAFF TGTGCCAGCTTTTCATCGGGGCACACTGAAGCTTTCTTT
NA NA 14 TRBJ1-1 TRBV6-4 CASSDSGRNTEAFF TGTGCCAGCAGTGACTCAGGGAGGAACACTGAAGCTTTCTTT
TRBD1 NA 13 TRBJ2-7 TRBV14 CATRAGGLGEQYF TGTGCCACCCGTGCAGGGGGCCTCGGGGAGCAGTACTTC
NA NA 11 TRBJ2-5 TRBV29-1 CSGLIGETQYF TGCAGCGGATTAATAGGGGAGACCCAGTACTTC
NA NA 11 TRBJ1-2 TRBV29-1 CSVEAGAGYTF TGCAGCGTTGAAGCAGGGGCCGGCTACACCTTC
NA NA 13 TRBJ1-2 TRBV7-8 CASSHRDISGYTF TGTGCCAGCAGCCACCGGGACATCTCTGGCTACACCTTC
NA few 15 TRBJ2-2 TRBV2 CASRDVGGKTGELFF TGTGCCAGCAGGGATGTAGGCGGGAAGACCGGGGAGCTGTTTTTT
NA NA 14 TRBJ1-1 TRBV28 CASSLRWLDGEAFF TGTGCCAGCAGTTTACGATGGCTGGACGGAGAAGCTTTCTTT
TRBD1 NA 15 TRBJ2-1 TRBV11-3 CASSLRTGAYNEQFF TGTGCCAGCAGCTTACGGACAGGGGCGTACAATGAGCAGTTCTTC
NA NA 13 TRBJ2-5 TRBV10-3 CAIKQGGQETQYF TGTGCCATCAAACAGGGAGGTCAAGAGACCCAGTACTTC
TRBD1 NA 15 TRBJ1-6 TRBV14 CASSQDRGDLSPLHF TGTGCCAGCAGCCAAGACAGGGGGGACCTCTCACCCCTCCACTTT
TRBD2 NA 19 TRBJ2-1 TRBV11-2 CASSLARGPSGGRYNEQFF TGTGCCAGCAGCTTAGCGCGGGGACCTAGCGGGGGGCGTTACAATGAGCAGTTCTTC
NA NA 19 TRBJ1-3 TRBV4-2 CASSRPDRGATPFGNTIYF TGTGCCAGCAGCCGGCCCGACCGAGGGGCCACCCCCTTCGGAAACACCATATATTTT
TRBD2 NA 15 TRBJ2-1 TRBV5-8 CASSVTSGSYNEQFF TGTGCCAGCAGCGTGACTAGCGGGAGCTACAATGAGCAGTTCTTC